This entry lists 26 T cell receptor beta chains sequenced from one sample in a study of blood T cells in healthy people across ages. Sample-barcoded 5' priming and a J-beta primer mix drove a second PCR of 7 to 11 cycles. Each CDR3 protein is one row after TCRdb ran MiXCR on the 5' RACE reads. The sample includes roughly 1,500,000 distinct CDR3 sequences, about 35% seen only once; the top ten take approximately 10%. Sequencing used blood. Receptor source: a woman aged 30 to 39 in good health.

This clonotype was recorded a few times. V usage is TRBV4-1 and J usage is TRBJ2-5; D possibly corresponds to TRBD2 (5 bases). The CDR3 length is 16 residues. V lost 0 bases and J lost 1, with 12 bases in between. Germline CDR1 is MGHRA and CDR2 is YSYEKL. The CDR3 sequence is CASSQEYRTFQETQYF. The CDR3 DNA reads as TGCGCCAGCAGCCAAGAGTATAGGACTTTCCAAGAGACCCAGTACTTC.

Notes on this clonotype: At one end, the junction sequence differs from germline, possibly due to a read error. The gene calls are TRBV28 and TRBJ2-1; 7 nucleotides agree with TRBD2. Germline lookup yields CDR1 MDHEN and CDR2 SYDVKM. The CDR3 spans 14 residues. The CDR3 loop reads CASLLGSRGDERFF. In DNA form, the CDR3 reads TGTGCCAGCTTATTAGGCTCCCGGGGGGATGAGCGGTTCTTC. Looking up the rest from reference TRBV28 and TRBJ2-1 gives the full variable domain: DVKVTQSSRYLVKRTGEKVFLECVQDMDHENMFWYRQDPGLGLRLIYFSYDVKMKEKGDIPEGYSVSREKKERFSLILESASTNQTSMYLCASLLGSRGDERFFGPGTRLTVL.

This clonotype was observed many times. The genes are TRBV3-1 and TRBJ2-1; D not certain. Germline CDR1 reads LGHDT; CDR2 reads YNNKEL (reference sequence). The CDR3 is made up of 12 amino acids. Trimming left V 4 bases short and J 8 bases short, with 9 bases between. The CDR3 nucleotides are TGTGCCAGCAGCCTAACCTATGATGAGCAGTTCTTC. It is translated as CASSLTYDEQFF.

V is TRBV19 and J is TRBJ2-1; D is undetermined. V lost 6 bases, J lost 7 bases, and 10 bases lay in between. Germline assignment: CDR1 LNHDA and CDR2 SQIVND (reference sequence). CDR3 size: 12 residues. This CDR3 reads CASRGRRNEQFF. As DNA, the CDR3 is TGTGCCAGTAGGGGTAGAAGGAATGAGCAGTTCTTC.

The J gene is TRBJ1-1, the V gene TRBV7-9, with 7 bases lining up with TRBD1. The CDR3 loop spans 11 amino acids. Germline CDR1 and CDR2: SEHNR and FQNEAQ (reference sequence). V was pared by 6 bases and J by 12 bases, with 7 bases of the junction left unmatched. CDR3 in DNA: TGTGCCAGCAGACTCGGGACAGAACCTTTCTTT. It is translated as CASRLGTEPFF.

This clonotype came up a few times. CDR3 protein: CASSRAGTGIDEQYF. DNA for the CDR3: TGCGCCAGCAGCCGGGCCGGGACAGGGATCGACGAGCAGTACTTC. The chain carries TRBV4-1 and TRBJ2-7; 9 bases agree with TRBD1. V shed 4 bases and J 5 bases; nucleotides not matched to a gene: 9. Germline CDR1 is MGHRA and CDR2 is YSYEKL. CDR3 length: 15 residues.

The V gene is TRBV3-1, the J gene TRBJ2-5; D is perhaps TRBD2 (5 bases). The germline CDR1 and CDR2 sequences are LGHDT and YNNKEL (reference sequence). The CDR3 has 15 amino acids. V shed 2 bases and J shed 1 base, with 11 bases lying between them. CDR3 loop: CASSQSGVPQETQYF. As DNA, the CDR3 is TGTGCCAGCAGCCAATCCGGGGTGCCCCAAGAGACCCAGTACTTC.

The chain joins TRBV7-8 to TRBJ2-1; D may match TRBD1 or TRBD2 (6 bases each). Between the trimmed V and J ends, which lost 2 bases and 8 bases, there was a span of 10 bases. The CDR3 is 13 amino acids. Germline V gene lookup returns CDR1 SGHVS and CDR2 FQNEAQ. CDR3 protein: CASSLNREDEQFF. CDR3 bases: TGTGCCAGCAGCTTAAACAGGGAGGATGAGCAGTTCTTC. Based on the CDR3 plus reference TRBV7-8 and TRBJ2-1, the full variable domain is GAGVSQSPRYKVAKRGQDVALRCDPISGHVSLFWYQQALGQGPEFLTYFQNEAQLDKSGLPSDRFFAERPEGSVSTLKIQRTQQEDSAVYLCASSLNREDEQFFGPGTRLTVL.

This clonotype was observed many times. V and J are TRBV29-1 and TRBJ2-6, with unresolved D. Trimming removed 0 bases at V and 1 base at J, with 10 bases between. Germline loops: CDR1 SQVTM, CDR2 ANQGSEA. The CDR3 has 16 amino acids. The CDR3 DNA reads TGCAGCGTTGAAGAAATGGCACGATCTGGGGCCAACGTCCTGACTTTC. As protein: CSVEEMARSGANVLTF.

This clonotype has a handful of counts. The chain couples TRBV19 to TRBJ1-2; D unresolved. Germline V gives CDR1 LNHDA, CDR2 SQIVND (reference sequence). The CDR3 has 13 amino acids. V lost 0 bases to trimming and J lost 4 bases, with 6 bases between them. CDR3 in amino acids: CASSIDAFYGYTF. The DNA for the CDR3 is TGTGCCAGTAGTATAGACGCGTTCTATGGCTACACCTTC.

The table lists this clonotype with a few counts. This chain uses TRBV7-9 with TRBJ2-5; 13 bases are a match to TRBD2. Germline-derived CDR1 and CDR2 are SEHNR and FQNEAQ (reference sequence). The CDR3 consists of 17 residues. The V segment lost 4 bases and the J segment 0 bases; nucleotides outside the gene matches: 5. CDR3 DNA: TGTGCCAGCAGCTCAACCGGGACTAGCGGGGACCAAGAGACCCAGTACTTC. The encoded protein is CASSSTGTSGDQETQYF.

The rearrangement uses TRBV6-5 and TRBJ2-5; 8 nucleotides line up with TRBD1. Losses at the gene ends were 3 bases for V and 1 base for J; bases not matched to a gene: 4. This CDR3 region has 15 residues. Germline V gene data show CDR1 as MNHEY and CDR2 as SVGAGI. CDR3 loop: CASSYSDRAQETQYF. The CDR3 nucleotides read TGTGCCAGCAGTTATTCGGACAGGGCCCAAGAGACCCAGTACTTC.

The V gene is TRBV5-1, the J gene TRBJ2-5, with 7 bases identical to TRBD1. In germline, CDR1 is SGHRS, CDR2 YFSETQ. J gave up 5 bases and V 3 bases, and 10 bases lay outside the gene matches. CDR3 length: 15 residues. The CDR3 here is CASSWTGTDLETQYF. DNA of the CDR3: TGCGCCAGCAGCTGGACGGGGACAGATTTGGAGACCCAGTACTTC.

This clonotype has just a few counts. One end of the junction is discordant with germline, which a read error may explain. The rearrangement uses TRBV3-1 and TRBJ2-4, with D possibly being TRBD1 (6 bases). The germline V gene has CDR1 LGHDT and CDR2 YNNKEL (reference sequence). The CDR3 has 16 residues. CDR3: CASSQDPTGKWDIQYF. CDR3 nucleotide sequence: TGTGCTAGCAGCCAGGATCCCACAGGGAAGTGGGACATTCAGTACTTC.

The rearrangement links TRBV7-6 to TRBJ1-1; tentatively, D is TRBD1 (6 bases). The V end lost 6 bases, the J end lost 4 bases, and 12 bases lay between the germline ends. The germline V gene has CDR1 SGHVS and CDR2 FNYEAQ. This CDR3 has 13 amino acids. CDR3 nucleotides: TGTGCCAGCAGGGTGGGGGCAACCACTGAAGCTTTCTTT. It yields the protein CASRVGATTEAFF. Drawing the rest from reference TRBV7-6 and TRBJ1-1, the complete variable domain is GAGVSQSPRYKVTKRGQDVALRCDPISGHVSLYWYRQALGQGPEFLTYFNYEAQQDKSGLPNDRFSAERPEGSISTLTIQRTEQRDSAMYRCASRVGATTEAFFGQGTRLTVV.

This chain uses TRBV7-2 with TRBJ2-1; 8 nucleotides align to TRBD2. V lost 0 bases and J lost 8; bases outside the gene matches: 6. Germline V gives CDR1 SGHTA, CDR2 FQGNSA. CDR3 length: 15 amino acids. The CDR3 coding sequence is TGTGCCAGCAGCTTAGCCAGCGGGGGAGTCGATGAGCAGTTCTTC. Protein: CASSLASGGVDEQFF.

The V call is TRBV27, the J call TRBJ2-4; possibly TRBD2 for D (6 bases). V was shortened by 2 bases and J by 8 bases, with 22 bases between the two germline ends. CDR3 length: 17 amino acids. The V gene's germline CDR1 is MNHEY and CDR2 SMNVEV (reference sequence). CDR3 protein: CASSLARGRPGEDIQYF. The DNA for the CDR3 is TGTGCCAGCAGTTTAGCCCGAGGACGGCCTGGGGAGGACATTCAGTACTTC.

This clonotype was counted many times. The chain couples TRBV9 to TRBJ1-1, with D maybe TRBD1 (6 bases). The V end lost 4 bases, the J end lost 0 bases, and 16 bases lay between the germline ends. The CDR3 extends over 16 amino acids. Germline loops: CDR1 SGDLS, CDR2 YYNGEE. In DNA, the CDR3 is TGTGCCAGCAGCTCTCCACCGGGACACTTGAACACTGAAGCTTTCTTT. Residues: CASSSPPGHLNTEAFF. The full variable domain, rest sourced from reference TRBV9 and TRBJ1-1, is DSGVTQTPKHLITATGQRVTLRCSPRSGDLSVYWYQQSLDQGLQFLIQYYNGEERAKGNILERFSAQQFPDLHSELNLSSLELGDSALYFCASSSPPGHLNTEAFFGQGTRLTVV.

This clonotype was counted ten times or more. This chain uses TRBV10-3 with TRBJ2-7; 12 nucleotides match TRBD2. This CDR3 contains 15 residues. V was pared by 4 bases and J by 7 bases, with 8 bases of the junction left unmatched. Per the germline V gene, CDR1 is ENHRY and CDR2 is SYGVKD. The CDR3 DNA is TGTGCCATCAGTGGTGGACTAGCGGGGAAGGGGGAGCAGTACTTC. Encoded protein: CAISGGLAGKGEQYF.

The chain carries TRBV19 and TRBJ2-3, with TRBD2 matching over 7 bases. The V gene's germline CDR1 is LNHDA and CDR2 SQIVND (reference sequence). The V gene end was trimmed by 9 bases and the J gene end by 5 bases; junction bases not matched to a gene: 17. The CDR3 consists of 16 residues. CDR3 sequence (DNA): TGTGCCAGCGAGGATCTAGCGGCCAAAGGTGTAGATACGCAGTATTTT. It yields the protein CASEDLAAKGVDTQYF.

There are a few counts of this clonotype. This sequence joins TRBV30 and TRBJ2-3, with 7 bases lining up with TRBD1. The germline V gene encodes CDR1 GTSNPN and CDR2 SVGIG (reference sequence). The junction had 1 base not matched to a gene; V was cut back by 5 bases and J by 2 bases. The CDR3 runs 12 residues. The CDR3 DNA reads TGTGCCTGGGGACAGGACACAGATACGCAGTATTTT. This codes for CAWGQDTDTQYF.

V gene TRBV28 combines with J gene TRBJ2-7; tentatively, D is TRBD1 (6 bases). Per germline, CDR1 MDHEN and CDR2 SYDVKM. CDR3 length: 14 amino acids. V was cut by 6 bases and J by 3 bases, with 15 bases left in between. The CDR3 sequence: CASSPQDRYYEQYF. The CDR3 region has the DNA TGTGCCAGCAGCCCTCAAGACAGGTACTACGAGCAGTACTTC. Variable domain in full (rest from reference TRBV28 and TRBJ2-7): DVKVTQSSRYLVKRTGEKVFLECVQDMDHENMFWYRQDPGLGLRLIYFSYDVKMKEKGDIPEGYSVSREKKERFSLILESASTNQTSMYLCASSPQDRYYEQYFGPGTRLTVT.

The gene calls are TRBV12-5 and TRBJ2-5; D could derive from TRBD1 or TRBD2 (6 bases each). The CDR3 contains 13 residues. V dropped 7 bases and J dropped 2 bases, with 11 bases sitting between them. The germline V gene encodes CDR1 LGHNT and CDR2 FRNRAP. CDR3 in DNA: TGTGCTAGTGCCGAGGGGGGTCAAGAGACCCAGTACTTC. It encodes CASAEGGQETQYF.

The CDR3 reads CASKGDDSYNEQFF. CDR3 coding DNA: TGTGCCAGCAAAGGGGATGACTCCTACAATGAGCAGTTCTTC. V is TRBV12-3 or TRBV12-4 and J is TRBJ2-1; tentative D call: TRBD1 (5 bases). CDR3 length: 14 amino acids. V was shortened by 7 bases and J by 0 bases, with 10 bases between the two germline ends.

This rearrangement joins TRBV5-1 to TRBJ2-3; 9 bases are shared with TRBD1. The V segment lost 0 bases and the J segment 5 bases; nucleotides outside the gene matches: 4. Germline lookup yields CDR1 SGHRS and CDR2 YFSETQ. The CDR3 contains 15 residues. CDR3 sequence: CASSLVGQGKDTQYF. The CDR3, as DNA: TGCGCCAGCAGCTTGGTGGGACAGGGAAAAGATACGCAGTATTTT.

The V gene is TRBV7-2, the J gene TRBJ2-1, with 9 bases lining up with TRBD2. Per germline, CDR1 SGHTA and CDR2 FQGNSA. Trimming took 2 bases from V and 12 from J; bases not matched to a gene: 14. The CDR3 has 16 amino acids. The DNA of the CDR3 is TGTGCCAGCAGCTTACAGTGGCCGGCGGGGGGGCCACGGCAGTTCTTC. It encodes CASSLQWPAGGPRQFF.